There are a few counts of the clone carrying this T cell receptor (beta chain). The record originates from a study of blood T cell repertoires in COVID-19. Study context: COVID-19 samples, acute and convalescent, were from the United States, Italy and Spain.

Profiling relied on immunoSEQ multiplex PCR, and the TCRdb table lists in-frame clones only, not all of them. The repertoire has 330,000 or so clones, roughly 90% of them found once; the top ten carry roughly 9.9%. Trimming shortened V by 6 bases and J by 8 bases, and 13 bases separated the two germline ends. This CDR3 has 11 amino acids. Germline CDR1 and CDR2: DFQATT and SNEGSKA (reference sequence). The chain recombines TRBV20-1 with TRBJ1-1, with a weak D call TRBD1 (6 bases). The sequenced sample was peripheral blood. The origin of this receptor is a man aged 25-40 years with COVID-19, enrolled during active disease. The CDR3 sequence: CSATPGTEAFF. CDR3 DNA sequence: TGCAGTGCGACCCCCGGGACAGAAGCTTTCTTT.